These T cell receptor beta chains were read from a single sample in a study of blood T cells in healthy people across ages. Each CDR3 protein is one row after TCRdb ran MiXCR on the 5' RACE reads. Of hundreds of thousands of distinct CDR3 sequences in the sample, roughly 50% are singletons; the top ten hold roughly 22%. The sequenced material came from blood. All receptors derive from a man under 40 in good health. Each CDR3 is given with its conserved first and last residue. The D gene is left open where the match is weak. The size entry is marked missing in some rows and otherwise reads once, few, many or a size class.

DNA: TGTGCCAGCAGCACTTCTCGACCGAGGGGGAGCACAGATACGCAGTATTTT; CDR3: CASSTSRPRGSTDTQYF; D: .; J: TRBJ2-3; V: TRBV12-3/TRBV12-4; size: few
DNA: TGCAGTGCTCCCACCGCGGGGGAAGCTTTCTTT; CDR3: CSAPTAGEAFF; D: .; J: TRBJ1-1; V: TRBV20-1; size: .
DNA: TGTGCCAGCGGCTTAGATGACGGTGAAGAGACCCAGTACTTC; CDR3: CASGLDDGEETQYF; D: .; J: TRBJ2-5; V: TRBV7-9; size: .
DNA: TGTGCCACCAGCAGAGATAAAGGGGCGGCCAAAAACATTCAGTACTTC; CDR3: CATSRDKGAAKNIQYF; D: .; J: TRBJ2-4; V: TRBV15; size: once
DNA: TGTGCCAGCAGCTCCCGCCAGCTTTGGGGTCTCACCGGGGAGCTGTTTTTT; CDR3: CASSSRQLWGLTGELFF; D: .; J: TRBJ2-2; V: TRBV7-2; size: .
DNA: TGCACCAGCAGCTTGCCTTCGGGAGAGCAGTACTTC; CDR3: CTSSLPSGEQYF; D: .; J: TRBJ2-7; V: TRBV5-1; size: .
DNA: TGTGCCAGACGGTGGCCCCAGCATTTT; CDR3: CARRWPQHF; D: .; J: TRBJ1-5; V: TRBV5-6; size: .
DNA: TGCGCCAGCAGCCAAGATTTTGGGACAGGGTCCAATGAGCAGTACTTC; CDR3: CASSQDFGTGSNEQYF; D: TRBD1; J: TRBJ2-5; V: TRBV4-3; size: .
DNA: TGCAGCGTTGAAGTGGAGGACCGCTATGGCTACACCTTC; CDR3: CSVEVEDRYGYTF; D: .; J: TRBJ1-2; V: TRBV29-1; size: .
DNA: TGCAGTGCTAGAGCGGCAGCGGGAACATACAATGAGCAGTTCTTC; CDR3: CSARAAAGTYNEQFF; D: TRBD2; J: TRBJ2-1; V: TRBV20-1; size: .
DNA: TGTGCCAGCAGCGCCCGGGGCTACCCTACAGATACGCAGTATTTT; CDR3: CASSARGYPTDTQYF; D: .; J: TRBJ2-3; V: TRBV11-2; size: few
DNA: TGCAGCGTTGACGGGACTATTCGCCGCAATGAGCAGTTCTTC; CDR3: CSVDGTIRRNEQFF; D: TRBD2; J: TRBJ2-1; V: TRBV29-1; size: .
DNA: TGTGCCAGCAGCTCCACAGGGGGAAGGACAGATACGCAGTATTTT; CDR3: CASSSTGGRTDTQYF; D: TRBD1; J: TRBJ2-3; V: TRBV7-8; size: .
DNA: TGTGCCAGCAGTGATTCGAACTCCTACAATGAGCAGTTCTTC; CDR3: CASSDSNSYNEQFF; D: .; J: TRBJ2-1; V: TRBV14; size: few
DNA: TGTGCCAGCAGCCCCGGACAGAATCAGCCCCAGCATTTT; CDR3: CASSPGQNQPQHF; D: .; J: TRBJ1-5; V: TRBV7-2; size: few
DNA: TGCGCCAGCACCCCAGGACAGAATATCTATGGCTACACCTTC; CDR3: CASTPGQNIYGYTF; D: .; J: TRBJ1-2; V: TRBV4-3; size: few
DNA: TGTGCCAGCAGCTTGCGTGCAGGAGATAATTCACCCCTCCACTTT; CDR3: CASSLRAGDNSPLHF; D: .; J: TRBJ1-6; V: TRBV7-2; size: few
DNA: TGTGCCAGCAGCCAAGTAAGCCGGGGGGGCACCGGGGAGCTGTTTTTT; CDR3: CASSQVSRGGTGELFF; D: TRBD2; J: TRBJ2-2; V: TRBV3-1; size: .
DNA: TGTGCCAGCAGCTTAGTTACCGGGTACTCCTACAATGAGCAGTTCTTC; CDR3: CASSLVTGYSYNEQFF; D: .; J: TRBJ2-1; V: TRBV7-8; size: .
DNA: TGTGCCACCAGCAGAGCCCTAAGCACAGATACGCAGTATTTT; CDR3: CATSRALSTDTQYF; D: .; J: TRBJ2-3; V: TRBV15; size: .
DNA: TGTGCCAGCAGTACTAGCGGGAGGGGCGAGCAGTACTTC; CDR3: CASSTSGRGEQYF; D: TRBD2; J: TRBJ2-7; V: TRBV7-3; size: few
DNA: TGCAGTGCTCTACGACAGGTTAACTATGGCTACACCTTC; CDR3: CSALRQVNYGYTF; D: .; J: TRBJ1-2; V: TRBV20-1; size: .
DNA: TGTGCCAGCAGCCAGATGGGTCTAGCGGCCACTCGGGAGACCCAGTACTTC; CDR3: CASSQMGLAATRETQYF; D: TRBD2; J: TRBJ2-5; V: TRBV3-1; size: .
DNA: TGTGCCAGTGGCGAGGGCGTCTCCTACGAGCAGTACTTC; CDR3: CASGEGVSYEQYF; D: .; J: TRBJ2-7; V: TRBV6-6; size: .
DNA: TGTGCCAGCAGCCAGTGGGGGAACTATGGCTACACCTTC; CDR3: CASSQWGNYGYTF; D: .; J: TRBJ1-2; V: TRBV7-2; size: .
DNA: TGTGCCAGCAGCGCCTTTAGGACAGCCACTTCCTATGGCTACACCTTC; CDR3: CASSAFRTATSYGYTF; D: .; J: TRBJ1-2; V: TRBV9; size: few
DNA: TGTGCCAGCAGTTCCTCTAGCGTAGAGCAGTACTTC; CDR3: CASSSSSVEQYF; D: .; J: TRBJ2-7; V: TRBV6-2/TRBV6-3; size: .
DNA: TGCAGCGTTGCTAGCGGGAGGGCCAATGAGCAGTTCTTC; CDR3: CSVASGRANEQFF; D: TRBD2; J: TRBJ2-1; V: TRBV29-1; size: few
DNA: TGTGCCACAGGGACCCTAAACAATGAGCAGTTCTTC; CDR3: CATGTLNNEQFF; D: .; J: TRBJ2-1; V: TRBV2; size: .
DNA: TGTGCCAGCAGCACCACCCCTAAGGGCTACAATGAGCAGTTCTTC; CDR3: CASSTTPKGYNEQFF; D: .; J: TRBJ2-1; V: TRBV7-8; size: few
DNA: TGCAGTGCTAGAGGAGGGTCGGAGTTCTTC; CDR3: CSARGGSEFF; D: .; J: TRBJ2-1; V: TRBV20-1; size: .
DNA: TGTGCCAGCAGGGTAAGGGGCGAGGGTCAGCCCCAGCATTTT; CDR3: CASRVRGEGQPQHF; D: .; J: TRBJ1-5; V: TRBV27; size: .
DNA: TGTGCCAGCAGTTACCCGAAGGTTAGCGGGAACACAGATACGCAGTATTTT; CDR3: CASSYPKVSGNTDTQYF; D: TRBD2; J: TRBJ2-3; V: TRBV6-6; size: few
DNA: TGCAGCGTTACTCCCCCAGGAGGCTATGGCTACACCTTC; CDR3: CSVTPPGGYGYTF; D: .; J: TRBJ1-2; V: TRBV29-1; size: .
DNA: TGCAGCGTTGTGGTGGGAAGCTATGGCTACACCTTC; CDR3: CSVVVGSYGYTF; D: .; J: TRBJ1-2; V: TRBV29-1; size: .
DNA: TGTGCCAGCAGCCTCTATATGAACACTGAAGCTTTCTTT; CDR3: CASSLYMNTEAFF; D: .; J: TRBJ1-1; V: TRBV7-2; size: .
DNA: TGCGCCAGCAGCCTTGGACAGGATAATTCGCCCCCCCACTTT; CDR3: CASSLGQDNSPPHF; D: TRBD1; J: TRBJ1-6; V: TRBV4-3; size: .
DNA: TGCAGTGCTCCAACTAGCGGGAGGGTCGGTACGCAGTATTTT; CDR3: CSAPTSGRVGTQYF; D: TRBD2; J: TRBJ2-3; V: TRBV20-1; size: .
DNA: TGTGCCAGCAGTTTAGGGCCGGGACAGGGAAACGAGCAGTTCTTC; CDR3: CASSLGPGQGNEQFF; D: TRBD1; J: TRBJ2-1; V: TRBV28; size: .
DNA: TGTGCCAGCCGTTGGGAGCAGGCAACAGATACGCAGTATTTT; CDR3: CASRWEQATDTQYF; D: .; J: TRBJ2-3; V: TRBV5-8; size: .
DNA: TGTGCCAGCAGCTCGAATCAAATCACAGATACGCAGTATTTT; CDR3: CASSSNQITDTQYF; D: .; J: TRBJ2-3; V: TRBV7-2; size: .
DNA: TGTGCCAGCAGCCAGGGACAGGGATTCTACGAGCAGTACTTC; CDR3: CASSQGQGFYEQYF; D: TRBD1; J: TRBJ2-7; V: TRBV7-2; size: .
DNA: TGTGCCAGCAGCTCCAGGGGGACTAGGAACAATGAGCAGTTCTTC; CDR3: CASSSRGTRNNEQFF; D: .; J: TRBJ2-1; V: TRBV7-2; size: few
DNA: TGCAGTGCGAGCTATAAGGGCCGACTAACCTACGAGCAGTACTTC; CDR3: CSASYKGRLTYEQYF; D: .; J: TRBJ2-7; V: TRBV20-1; size: .
DNA: TGTGCCAGCAGCCAAGATCTGTCGGGGGCGATCTACAATGAGCAGTACTTC; CDR3: CASSQDLSGAIYNEQYF; D: .; J: TRBJ2-7; V: TRBV3-1; size: .
DNA: TGTGCCAGCAGCTTAGAGGTTTGGGGTTCCTACGAGCAGTACTTC; CDR3: CASSLEVWGSYEQYF; D: .; J: TRBJ2-7; V: TRBV7-2; size: .
DNA: TGTGCCAGCAGCGTAGTTCCAGGGACGAACACTGAAGCTTTCTTT; CDR3: CASSVVPGTNTEAFF; D: .; J: TRBJ1-1; V: TRBV9; size: .
DNA: TGCGCCAGCAGCCATCCCGGGACAGGGGGAGATACGCAGTATTTT; CDR3: CASSHPGTGGDTQYF; D: TRBD1; J: TRBJ2-3; V: TRBV4-1; size: .
DNA: TGTGCCAGCAGTTACTTGGTGGAACCTAACTATGGCTACACCTTC; CDR3: CASSYLVEPNYGYTF; D: .; J: TRBJ1-2; V: TRBV12-3/TRBV12-4; size: .
DNA: TGCGCCAGCAGCCAAGAGTTGGGCAGGGGGAACTATGGCTACACCTTC; CDR3: CASSQELGRGNYGYTF; D: TRBD1; J: TRBJ1-2; V: TRBV4-3; size: few